Listed here is a single T cell receptor beta chain. Its antigen is unidentified. TCRdb reprocessed the reads with MiXCR, giving one entry per CDR3 protein. The sample has about 770,000 distinct CDR3 sequences, 29% seen once. This sample was included in a study of T cell repertoires in cytomegalovirus infection. Turning to the study itself: Recently identified HLA-C-restricted CMV epitopes were used, and well-studied HLA-B-restricted CMV epitopes were used as well. TCR beta signatures that were public indicated CMV infection and matching HLA type.

Overall study findings and caveats: Dominating the ex vivo response were TCR beta clonotypes that were CMV-specific and HLA-C-restricted.

CDR3 length: 15 amino acids. Losses at the gene ends were 0 bases for V and 7 bases for J; bases not matched to a gene: 6. The germline V gene encodes CDR1 PRHDT and CDR2 FYEKMQ (reference sequence). This sequence joins TRBV13 and TRBJ2-1; 7 nucleotides agree with TRBD1. This clonotype originated in a human donor in good health (CMV status not recorded). Some clones in this sample may be carry-over from other donors' samples. The sample in question was cultured CD8+ T cells from PBMCs, obtained from culture after CMV antigen stimulation. The CDR3 protein is CASSLGWGRGNEQFF. Written as DNA, the CDR3 is TGTGCCAGCAGCTTAGGTTGGGGCAGGGGGAATGAGCAGTTCTTC.